A selection of T cell receptor beta chains follows, all from one sample in a study of tumor-infiltrating lymphocytes in glioblastoma multiforme. A single record per CDR3 protein comes from TCRdb applying MiXCR to the multiplex PCR reads. The sample lists 9,300 or so distinct CDR3 sequences, around two thirds occurring once. Sequencing was done on a sample of brain tumor tissue. These receptors originate from a male donor with glioblastoma. CDR3s include the opening cysteine and the closing phenylalanine or tryptophan. A D gene is named only where the DNA matches it firmly. The listing skips clone size in some rows; elsewhere it reads once, few, many or a size class.

TGCAGTGCTATTCGGATGGGGGAGCACCAAGAGACCCAGTACTTC | CSAIRMGEHQETQYF | TRBJ2-5 | - | TRBV20-1 | -
TGTGCCAGCAGTGATCTCAGACAGGCGAATGTCTATGCCTACACCTTC | CASSDLRQANVYAYTF | TRBJ1-2 | - | TRBV11-1 | -
TGTGCCAGCAGCCAAGATATGGGGGAACCTCAGCCCCAGCATTTT | CASSQDMGEPQPQHF | TRBJ1-5 | - | TRBV4-2 | -
TGCGCCAGCAGTGGGGGTAGCGCCGGGGAGCTGTTTTTT | CASSGGSAGELFF | TRBJ2-2 | - | TRBV10-1 | few
TGTGCCAGCAGCCAAGGGTTCCGAGATACGCAGTATTTT | CASSQGFRDTQYF | TRBJ2-3 | - | TRBV14 | -
TGTGCCAGCAGGGTCCCGGGGGGGAGGACAGATACGCAGTATTTT | CASRVPGGRTDTQYF | TRBJ2-3 | TRBD2 | TRBV5-4 | -
TGTGCCAGCAGCTTTAGCGGGATCACCAAAGGGACCCAGTACTTC | CASSFSGITKGTQYF | TRBJ2-5 | TRBD2 | TRBV11-2 | -
TGTGCCTGGGGGGGGTTCGCGAACACCGGGGAGCTGTTATTT | CAWGGFANTGELLF | TRBJ2-2 | - | TRBV30 | -
TGCAGCGTCCAAGGGGAGGAGGGTGGAGAAAAACTGTTTTTT | CSVQGEEGGEKLFF | TRBJ1-4 | - | TRBV29-1 | -
TGTGCCAGCAGTTACTCGTCAAACACTGAAGCTTTCTTT | CASSYSSNTEAFF | TRBJ1-1 | - | TRBV6-2/TRBV6-3 | once
TGTGCCAGCACCCTGGGACACAATGAGCAGTTCTTC | CASTLGHNEQFF | TRBJ2-1 | - | TRBV12-3/TRBV12-4 | -
TGTGCCAGCAGCTTAGATACGGACGGCTTGGTGTTTTTT | CASSLDTDGLVFF | TRBJ1-4 | - | TRBV11-2 | -
TGTGCCAGCGTCCCCTCATTCGGCCAATGGCTAGCGGTAAACGCCGGGGAGCTGTTTTTT | CASVPSFGQWLAVNAGELFF | TRBJ2-2 | TRBD2 | TRBV11-2 | -
TGTGCCAGCAGCTTTAGGTCGGCATCACAAGAGACCCAGTACTTC | CASSFRSASQETQYF | TRBJ2-5 | - | TRBV7-9 | -
TGTGCCAGCACCGGGGGGACTGAGCAGTTCTTC | CASTGGTEQFF | TRBJ2-1 | TRBD2 | TRBV5-6 | few
TGTGCCAGCAGCTTACAAACTAGCTCCTACAATGAGCAGTTCTTC | CASSLQTSSYNEQFF | TRBJ2-1 | - | TRBV11-2 | -
TGTGCCAGCAGCTTGGGACAGGGGACTAATGAAAAACTGTTTTTT | CASSLGQGTNEKLFF | TRBJ1-4 | TRBD1 | TRBV11-3 | -
TGTGCCAGCAGCGATATGAGAAACACCATATATTTT | CASSDMRNTIYF | TRBJ1-3 | - | TRBV11-1 | few
TGTGCCTCGCAGCCTGGGGTGGAGACCCAGTACTTC | CASQPGVETQYF | TRBJ2-5 | - | TRBV6-1 | once
TGCGCCAGCAGCCAAGATTGGCCAGCGGGGGTCACCGGGGAGCTATTTTTT | CASSQDWPAGVTGELFF | TRBJ2-2 | TRBD2 | TRBV4-1 | -